This T cell receptor beta chain was identified during a study of shared clonotypes between healthy human individuals. Study results and caveats: Naive subsets generally exceeded memory subsets in estimated richness. Among donors, the sharing of clonotypes was expected to be influenced by sequencing depth.

For this clone: No antigen is known for it.

Sequencing was performed with immunoSEQ multiplex PCR; in TCRdb, only in-frame clones are kept and a portion is missing. The sample yields 2 million to 3 million clones, approximately 93% seen once. The study drew all its donors from Caucasian adults living in Nashville, Tennessee. The sequence came from a man in his late teens or twenties in good health. Some clones in this sample may be carry-over from other donors' samples. Sequenced sample: naive CD4+ T cells from PBMCs. The subset here: CD45RA+ positively selected.

The DNA of the CDR3 is TGTGCCAGCAGCTTAACGAGGGCGGGACAGGGGGCCAATGAGCAGTTCTTC. This encodes CASSLTRAGQGANEQFF. The rearrangement uses TRBV7-3 and TRBJ2-1, with 12 bases matching TRBD1. Germline CDR1 is SGHTA and CDR2 is FQGTGA. V shed 0 bases, J shed 6 bases, and the junction held 6 bases outside the gene matches. CDR3 size: 17 residues.